This T cell receptor (beta chain) was sequenced during a study of shared clonotypes between healthy human individuals. Study information: Serving as donors were two women and three men, whose ages spanned 18 to 49.

Study-wide results and caveats: Several donors showed sharing of 4.5% to 5% of naive CD4 clonotypes. Limitation of the genetic and exposure-history diversity represented came from the few donors. Naive subsets generally had larger estimated richness than memory subsets.

It was CD45RO-negative cells, positively selected for CCR7, that made up naive CD8 cells, with terminally differentiated effector memory CD45RA+ cells excluded. The CDR3 sequence is 16 residues long. With V trimmed by 5 bases and J by 8 bases, 11 bases remained unmatched. Looked up from germline, CDR1 is MNHEY and CDR2 is SMNVEV (reference sequence). Repertoires were generated with immunoSEQ multiplex PCR, while TCRdb's copy carries only in-frame clones and drops some. The table lists nearly 2 million clones, over 85% of them singletons. Note on this clone: Its antigen is as yet unknown.

The specimen was naive CD8+ T cells sorted from blood. The chain carries TRBV27 and TRBJ2-1; 11 nucleotides match TRBD1. The sequence was collected from a man younger than 30 in good health. CDR3 region: CASSPIRDRGYDEQFF. The CDR3 DNA follows: TGTGCCAGCAGTCCCATTCGGGACAGGGGGTATGATGAGCAGTTCTTC.